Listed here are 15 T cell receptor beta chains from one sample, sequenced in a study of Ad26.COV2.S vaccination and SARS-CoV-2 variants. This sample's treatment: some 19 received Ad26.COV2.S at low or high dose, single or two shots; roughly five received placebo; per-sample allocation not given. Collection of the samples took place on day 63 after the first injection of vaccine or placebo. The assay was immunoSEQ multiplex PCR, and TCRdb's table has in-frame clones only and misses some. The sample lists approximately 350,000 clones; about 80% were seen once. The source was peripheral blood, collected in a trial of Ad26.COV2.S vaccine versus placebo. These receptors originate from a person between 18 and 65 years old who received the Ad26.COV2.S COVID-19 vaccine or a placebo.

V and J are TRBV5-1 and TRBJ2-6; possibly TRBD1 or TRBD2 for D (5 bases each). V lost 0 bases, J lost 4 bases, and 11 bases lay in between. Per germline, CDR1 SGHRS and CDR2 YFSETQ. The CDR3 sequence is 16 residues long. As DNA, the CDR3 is TGCGCCAGCAGCTTGGTAGCAGGGACCGGGGCCAACGTCCTGACTTTC. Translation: CASSLVAGTGANVLTF.

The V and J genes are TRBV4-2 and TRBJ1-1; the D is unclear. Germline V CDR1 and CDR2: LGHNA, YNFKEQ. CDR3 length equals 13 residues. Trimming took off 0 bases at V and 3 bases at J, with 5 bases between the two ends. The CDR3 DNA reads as TGTGCCAGCAGCCAAGATGGGTACACTGAAGCTTTCTTT. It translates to CASSQDGYTEAFF.

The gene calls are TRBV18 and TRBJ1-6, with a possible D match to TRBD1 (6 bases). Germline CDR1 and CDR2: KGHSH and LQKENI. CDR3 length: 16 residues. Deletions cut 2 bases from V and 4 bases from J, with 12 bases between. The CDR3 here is CASSPAGARYNSPLHF. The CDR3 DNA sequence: TGTGCCAGCTCACCAGCGGGGGCTCGGTATAATTCACCCCTCCACTTT.

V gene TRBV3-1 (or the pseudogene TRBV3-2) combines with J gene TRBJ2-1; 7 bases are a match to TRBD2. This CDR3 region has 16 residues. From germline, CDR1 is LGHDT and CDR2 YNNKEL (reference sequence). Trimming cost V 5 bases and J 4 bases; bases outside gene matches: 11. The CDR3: CASSGYQLASYNEQFF. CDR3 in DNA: TGTGCCAGCAGCGGGTATCAACTAGCGTCTTACAATGAGCAGTTCTTC.

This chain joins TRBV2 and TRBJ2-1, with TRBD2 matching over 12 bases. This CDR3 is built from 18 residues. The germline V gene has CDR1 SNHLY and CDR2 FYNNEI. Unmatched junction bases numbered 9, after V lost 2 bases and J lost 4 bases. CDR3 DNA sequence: TGTGCCAGCAGTGAATCTAGCGGGAGGGAATTGGGGTACAATGAGCAGTTCTTC. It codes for CASSESSGRELGYNEQFF.

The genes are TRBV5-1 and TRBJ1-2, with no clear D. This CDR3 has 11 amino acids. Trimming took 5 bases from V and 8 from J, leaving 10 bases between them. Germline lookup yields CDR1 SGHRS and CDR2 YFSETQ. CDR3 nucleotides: TGCGCCAGCAGGGATACTGGGGGCTACACCTTC. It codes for CASRDTGGYTF.

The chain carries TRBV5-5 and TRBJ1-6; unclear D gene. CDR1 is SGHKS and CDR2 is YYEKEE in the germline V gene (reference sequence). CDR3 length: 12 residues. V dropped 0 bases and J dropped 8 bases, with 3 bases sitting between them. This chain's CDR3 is CASSLDYSPLHF. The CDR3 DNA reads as TGTGCCAGCAGCTTGGACTATTCACCCCTCCACTTT.

The CDR3 sequence: CASSFSGGLDYNEQFF. CDR3 sequence (DNA): TGTGCCAGCAGCTTTTCGGGGGGGCTTGACTACAATGAGCAGTTCTTC. The chain has TRBV7-2 and TRBJ2-1; 8 nucleotides line up with TRBD2. The CDR3 runs to 16 residues. Per germline, CDR1 SGHTA and CDR2 FQGNSA. Trimming at V came to 3 bases and at J to 3 bases, leaving 7 bases not matched to a gene.

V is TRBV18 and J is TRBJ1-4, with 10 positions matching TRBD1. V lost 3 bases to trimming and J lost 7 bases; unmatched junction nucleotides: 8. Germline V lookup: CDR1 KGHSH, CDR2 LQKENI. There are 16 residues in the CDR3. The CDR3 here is CASSPETGGAFEKLFF. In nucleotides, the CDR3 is TGTGCCAGCTCACCCGAGACAGGGGGCGCGTTTGAAAAACTGTTTTTT.

CDR3 protein: CASSEALRGASNQPQHF. In DNA, the CDR3 is TGTGCCAGCAGTGAAGCGCTTCGGGGGGCAAGCAATCAGCCCCAGCATTTT. The V and J genes are TRBV6-1 and TRBJ1-5; D may be TRBD1 (6 bases). CDR1 is MNHNS, CDR2 SASEGT, per germline. The CDR3 runs to 17 residues. Trimming removed 0 bases at V and 1 base at J, with 13 bases between.

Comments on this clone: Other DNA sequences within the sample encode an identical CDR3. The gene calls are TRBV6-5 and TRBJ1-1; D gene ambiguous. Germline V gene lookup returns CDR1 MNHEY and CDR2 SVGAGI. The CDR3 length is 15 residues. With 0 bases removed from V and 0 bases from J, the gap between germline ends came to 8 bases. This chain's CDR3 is CASSYSRRMNTEAFF. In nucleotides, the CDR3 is TGTGCCAGCAGTTACTCGAGGAGAATGAACACTGAAGCTTTCTTT.

The CDR3 coding sequence is TGTGCCAGCAGGCCCTCGACAGGGGGCGGCACTGAAGCTTTCTTT. Its translation is CASRPSTGGGTEAFF. The rearrangement joins TRBV7-9 to TRBJ1-1, with TRBD1 matching 10 bases. Trimming cost V 6 bases and J 4 bases; bases outside gene matches: 8. The CDR3 has 15 residues. Germline V gene data show CDR1 as SEHNR and CDR2 as FQNEAQ (reference sequence).

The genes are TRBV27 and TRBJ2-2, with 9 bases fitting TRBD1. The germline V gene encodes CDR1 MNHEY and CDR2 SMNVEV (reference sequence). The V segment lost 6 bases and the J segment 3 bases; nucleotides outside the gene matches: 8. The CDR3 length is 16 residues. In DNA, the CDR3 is TGTGCCAGCAGCCCCGACAGGGGGTGGGACACCGGGGAGCTGTTTTTT. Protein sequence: CASSPDRGWDTGELFF.

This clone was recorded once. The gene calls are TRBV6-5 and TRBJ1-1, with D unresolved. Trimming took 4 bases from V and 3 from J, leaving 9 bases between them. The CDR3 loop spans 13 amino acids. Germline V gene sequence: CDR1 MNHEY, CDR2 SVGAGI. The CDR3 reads CASSLTGDTEAFF. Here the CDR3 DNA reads TGTGCCAGCAGTTTGACCGGGGACACTGAAGCTTTCTTT.

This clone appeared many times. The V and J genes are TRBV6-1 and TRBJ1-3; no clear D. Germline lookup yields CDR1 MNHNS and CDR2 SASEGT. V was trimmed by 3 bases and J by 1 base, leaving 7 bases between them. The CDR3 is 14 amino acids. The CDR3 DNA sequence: TGTGCCAGCAGTGAGTACAGTTCTGGAAACACCATATATTTT. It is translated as CASSEYSSGNTIYF.